These 9 T cell receptor beta chains were all obtained from the same sample, sequenced in a study. TCRdb re-analysed the RT-PCR reads in MiXCR, keeping a single row per CDR3 protein. Among about 680,000 distinct CDR3 sequences listed, 14% were seen once. Sequencing used memory CD4+ T cells from blood. These receptors all stem from a female donor in good health, serving as a healthy control.

The sample holds a few counts of this clonotype. The chain carries TRBV5-1 and TRBJ2-1; TRBD2 matches at 12 bases. Germline trimming cut 0 bases from V and 10 bases from J; bases unmatched to any gene: 5. The length of the CDR3 is 15 residues. The germline V gene encodes CDR1 SGHRS and CDR2 YFSETQ. The CDR3 DNA sequence: TGCGCCAGCAGCTTGGGACTAGCGGGAGATGGGGAGCAGTTCTTC. It codes for CASSLGLAGDGEQFF. The complete variable domain, with remaining parts taken from reference TRBV5-1 and TRBJ2-1, reads KAGVTQTPRYLIKTRGQQVTLSCSPISGHRSVSWYQQTPGQGLQFLFEYFSETQRNKGNFPGRFSGRQFSNSRSEMNVSTLELGDSALYLCASSLGLAGDGEQFFGPGTRLTVL.

This clonotype has just a few counts. The V call is TRBV7-9, the J call TRBJ1-1; D ambiguous. Germline V gene data show CDR1 as SEHNR and CDR2 as FQNEAQ (reference sequence). The length of the CDR3 is 12 residues. The V and J ends lost 5 bases and 7 bases respectively, with 11 bases between them. The DNA for the CDR3 is TGTGCCAGCAGCGAGGGCGTCCTTGAAGCTTTCTTT. This gives the protein CASSEGVLEAFF.

This clonotype was seen more than once but under ten times. The V gene is TRBV3-1, the J gene TRBJ2-5; perhaps TRBD2 as D (5 bases). The V end was cut by 4 bases, the J end by 4 bases, with 10 bases between. Germline V lookup: CDR1 LGHDT, CDR2 YNNKEL (reference sequence). The length of the CDR3 is 13 residues. In nucleotides, the CDR3 is TGTGCCAGCAGCCCTTATGAGGGAGAGACCCAGTACTTC. Translating gives CASSPYEGETQYF.

The rearrangement links TRBV7-2 to TRBJ1-1; possible D gene TRBD1, 5 bases. From germline, CDR1 is SGHTA and CDR2 FQGNSA. The CDR3 has 13 residues. Between the trimmed V and J ends, which lost 4 bases and 4 bases, there was a span of 10 bases. CDR3 in amino acids: CASSSGRLTEAFF. The CDR3 DNA reads as TGTGCCAGCAGCTCGGGACGTCTCACTGAAGCTTTCTTT.

This clonotype was recorded many times. The chain recombines TRBV15 with TRBJ1-5; a possible D gene is TRBD1 (5 bases). Trimming took off 2 bases at V and 3 bases at J, with 8 bases between the two ends. This CDR3 is 14 amino acids long. Looked up from germline, CDR1 is LNHNV and CDR2 is YYDKDF (reference sequence). The CDR3 protein is CATSRRQSNQPQHF. The CDR3 DNA follows: TGTGCCACCAGCAGACGACAGTCCAATCAGCCCCAGCATTTT.

The chain has TRBV6-6 and TRBJ1-4, with D possibly TRBD1 on 5 matching bases. The germline gives CDR1 MNHNY, CDR2 SVGAGI (reference sequence). V lost 3 bases and J lost 5, with 10 bases in between. This CDR3 is built from 14 residues. CDR3 sequence reads: CASSYVGGNEKLFF. As DNA, the CDR3 is TGTGCCAGCAGTTATGTTGGGGGGAATGAAAAACTGTTTTTT.

The table lists this clonotype with many counts. The chain links TRBV4-1 to TRBJ2-1; TRBD2 matches 8 bases. The V segment lost 4 bases and the J segment 6 bases; nucleotides outside the gene matches: 8. This CDR3 is built from 15 residues. In germline, CDR1 is MGHRA, CDR2 YSYEKL. The CDR3: CASSLRTSLSNEQFF. CDR3 DNA sequence: TGCGCCAGCAGCCTCCGGACTAGCCTGAGCAATGAGCAGTTCTTC.

This chain uses TRBV20-1 with TRBJ2-1; 8 bases are shared with TRBD2. Germline V CDR1 and CDR2: DFQATT, SNEGSKA (reference sequence). Trimming cost V 6 bases and J 13 bases; bases outside gene matches: 14. The CDR3 has 13 residues. This CDR3 reads CSAGTMGGGLQFF. The CDR3 region has the DNA TGCAGTGCCGGGACTATGGGCGGGGGGCTCCAGTTCTTC.

There are many counts of this clonotype. J is TRBJ2-1 and V is TRBV29-1; no clear D gene. Germline CDR1 SQVTM, CDR2 ANQGSEA. Trimming shortened V by 5 bases and J by 13 bases, and 12 bases separated the two germline ends. CDR3 size: 10 residues. CDR3 loop: CSVFISKQFF. CDR3 bases: TGCAGCGTTTTCATCAGTAAACAGTTCTTC.